This T cell receptor (beta chain) was documented in a study of blood T cell repertoires in COVID-19. Across the whole study: T cells, B-cell-depleted T cells, or PBMCs provided the cDNA or gDNA that served as material.

With 8 bases removed from V and 7 bases from J, the gap between germline ends came to 12 bases. The CDR3 spans 12 residues. Germline assignment: CDR1 LNHDA and CDR2 SQIVND (reference sequence). Original processing notes: Estimated nucleated cell counts came from reference gene primer amplification. The data were produced by immunoSEQ multiplex PCR, yet TCRdb's version contains in-frame clones alone and is incomplete. V and J calls and clone size are given by that table; D and trimming were obtained from the DNA. The repertoire holds about 32,000 clones, with about 90% as singletons. The specimen sequenced was peripheral blood. This TCR derives from a woman between 65 and 79 years old with active COVID-19. The chain links TRBV19 to TRBJ2-1; tentative D call: TRBD2 (6 bases). CDR3 residues: CASQGLPNEQFF. The CDR3 nucleotides are TGTGCCAGTCAGGGACTTCCTAATGAGCAGTTCTTC.